This TCR beta chain was captured in a study of T cell responses to AZD1222 COVID-19 vaccine. General study results and limits: Across spike, vaccine-associated CD4 TCRs were found, dominant at 160-218 and 743-854. Spike-specific TCR breadth and depth rose after two AZD1222 doses.

Generated by immunoSEQ multiplex PCR, the TCRdb table keeps only in-frame clones and is missing some. Of tens of thousands of clones in the sample, about nine tenths were seen once. Points on this clone: Its antigen is not known.

The ends were cut back, 3 bases at V and 0 bases at J, with 12 bases in the middle. This CDR3 contains 15 residues. Germline loops: CDR1 SGDLS, CDR2 YYNGEE. The receptor's source is an adult in good health. The material sequenced was peripheral blood, taken on day 0 of AZD1222 vaccination. V usage is TRBV9 and J usage is TRBJ1-2, with D perhaps matching TRBD1 (5 bases). CDR3 in DNA: TGTGCCAGCAGCGGCTTCCAGGGAGCTAACTATGGCTACACCTTC. Its protein is CASSGFQGANYGYTF.